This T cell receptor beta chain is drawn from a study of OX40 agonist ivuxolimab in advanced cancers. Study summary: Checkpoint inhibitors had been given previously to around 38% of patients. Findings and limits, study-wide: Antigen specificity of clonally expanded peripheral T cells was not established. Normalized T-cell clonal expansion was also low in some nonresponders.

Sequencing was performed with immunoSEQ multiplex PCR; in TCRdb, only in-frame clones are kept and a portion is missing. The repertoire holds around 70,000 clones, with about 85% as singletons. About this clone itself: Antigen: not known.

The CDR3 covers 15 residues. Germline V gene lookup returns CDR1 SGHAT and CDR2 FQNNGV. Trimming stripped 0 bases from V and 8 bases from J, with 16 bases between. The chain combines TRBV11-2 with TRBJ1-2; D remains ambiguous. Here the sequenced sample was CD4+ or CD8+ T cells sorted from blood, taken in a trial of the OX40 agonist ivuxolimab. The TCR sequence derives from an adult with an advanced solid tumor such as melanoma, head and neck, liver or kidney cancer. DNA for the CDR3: TGTGCCAGCAGCTTAGATGTGGGAGGGTCCCGCGGCTACACCTTC. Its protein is CASSLDVGGSRGYTF. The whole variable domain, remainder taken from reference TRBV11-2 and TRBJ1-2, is EAGVAQSPRYKIIEKRQSVAFWCNPISGHATLYWYQQILGQGPKLLIQFQNNGVVDDSQLPKDRFSAERLKGVDSTLKIQPAKLEDSAVYLCASSLDVGGSRGYTFGSGTRLTVV.